This entry describes one TCR beta chain. These data come from a study of T cell responses to AZD1222 COVID-19 vaccine. The germline gives CDR1 GTSNPN, CDR2 SVGIG (reference sequence). The junction had 6 bases not matched to a gene; V was cut back by 4 bases and J by 0 bases. The CDR3 is 15 residues long. Sequencing was performed with immunoSEQ multiplex PCR; in TCRdb, only in-frame clones are kept and a portion is missing. The sample records more than 110,000 clones, about nine tenths being singletons. This sample comprised peripheral blood, obtained on day 0 of AZD1222 vaccination. V and J are TRBV30 and TRBJ2-7; TRBD1 aligns across 10 bases. The TCR sequence derives from an adult in good health. CDR3 sequence: CAWIPDRGPSYEQYF. The CDR3 DNA is TGTGCCTGGATTCCAGACAGGGGGCCCTCCTACGAGCAGTACTTC.